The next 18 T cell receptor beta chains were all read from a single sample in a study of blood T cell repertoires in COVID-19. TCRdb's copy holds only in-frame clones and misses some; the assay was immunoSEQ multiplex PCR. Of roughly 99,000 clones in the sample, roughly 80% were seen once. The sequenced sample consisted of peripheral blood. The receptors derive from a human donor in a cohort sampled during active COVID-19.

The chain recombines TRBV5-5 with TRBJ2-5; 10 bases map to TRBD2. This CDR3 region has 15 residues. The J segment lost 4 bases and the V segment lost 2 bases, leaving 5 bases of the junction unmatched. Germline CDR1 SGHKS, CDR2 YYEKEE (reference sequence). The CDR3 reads CASSFGLAGAETQYF. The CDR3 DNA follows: TGTGCCAGCAGCTTTGGTCTAGCGGGAGCAGAGACCCAGTACTTC.

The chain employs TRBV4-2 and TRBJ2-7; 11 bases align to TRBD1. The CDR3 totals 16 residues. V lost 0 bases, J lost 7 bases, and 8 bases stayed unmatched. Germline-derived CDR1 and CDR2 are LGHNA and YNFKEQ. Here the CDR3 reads CASSQDVGQGVGEQYF. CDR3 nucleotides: TGTGCCAGCAGCCAAGACGTGGGACAGGGGGTTGGGGAGCAGTACTTC.

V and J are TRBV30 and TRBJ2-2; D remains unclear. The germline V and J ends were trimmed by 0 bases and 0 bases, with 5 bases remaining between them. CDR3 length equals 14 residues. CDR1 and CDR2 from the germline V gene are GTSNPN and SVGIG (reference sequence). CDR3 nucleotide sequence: TGTGCCTGGAGTGTACTGTCGAACACCGGGGAGCTGTTTTTT. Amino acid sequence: CAWSVLSNTGELFF.

The DNA of the CDR3 is TGTGCCAGCAGTTCAACAGGGGACGAGCAGTACGTC. Its translation: CASSSTGDEQYV. V usage is TRBV28 and J usage is TRBJ2-7; 7 nucleotides match TRBD1. The V gene end was trimmed by 4 bases and the J gene end by 5 bases; junction bases not matched to a gene: 2. This CDR3 has 12 amino acids. Germline V gene data show CDR1 as MDHEN and CDR2 as SYDVKM.

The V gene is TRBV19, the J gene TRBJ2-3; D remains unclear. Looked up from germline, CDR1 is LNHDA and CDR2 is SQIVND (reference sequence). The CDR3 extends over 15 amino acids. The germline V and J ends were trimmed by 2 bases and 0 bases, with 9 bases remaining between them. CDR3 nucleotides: TGTGCCAGTAGTATAATGGCGGCTAGCACAGATACGCAGTATTTT. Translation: CASSIMAASTDTQYF.

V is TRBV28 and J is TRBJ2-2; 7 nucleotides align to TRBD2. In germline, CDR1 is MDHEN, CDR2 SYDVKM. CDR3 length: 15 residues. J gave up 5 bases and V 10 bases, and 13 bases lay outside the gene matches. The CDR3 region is CATTNMGGETGELFF. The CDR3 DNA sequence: TGTGCCACCACCAATATGGGGGGGGAGACCGGGGAGCTGTTTTTT. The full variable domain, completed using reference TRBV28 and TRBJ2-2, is DVKVTQSSRYLVKRTGEKVFLECVQDMDHENMFWYRQDPGLGLRLIYFSYDVKMKEKGDIPEGYSVSREKKERFSLILESASTNQTSMYLCATTNMGGETGELFFGEGSRLTVL.

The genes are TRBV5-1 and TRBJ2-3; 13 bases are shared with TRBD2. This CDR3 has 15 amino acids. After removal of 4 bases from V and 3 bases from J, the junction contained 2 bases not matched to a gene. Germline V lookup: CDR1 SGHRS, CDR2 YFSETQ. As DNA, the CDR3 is TGCGCCAGCAGCAAGGGACTAGCGGGAACAGATACGCAGTATTTT. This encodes CASSKGLAGTDTQYF.

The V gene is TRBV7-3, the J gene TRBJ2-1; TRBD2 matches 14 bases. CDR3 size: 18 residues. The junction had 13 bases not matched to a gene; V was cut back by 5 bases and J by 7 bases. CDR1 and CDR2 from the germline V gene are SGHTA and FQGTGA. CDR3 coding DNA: TGTGCCAGCAGCCCAACAAGACTAGCGGGAGGGCCAAGTAATGAGCAGTTCTTC. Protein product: CASSPTRLAGGPSNEQFF.

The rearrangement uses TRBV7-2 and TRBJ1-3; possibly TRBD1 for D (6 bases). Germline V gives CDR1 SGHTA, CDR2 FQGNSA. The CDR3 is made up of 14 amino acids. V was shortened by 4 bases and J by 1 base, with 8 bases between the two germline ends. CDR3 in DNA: TGTGCCAGCAGCTCGCAGGGGTCTGGAAACACCATATATTTT. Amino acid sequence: CASSSQGSGNTIYF.

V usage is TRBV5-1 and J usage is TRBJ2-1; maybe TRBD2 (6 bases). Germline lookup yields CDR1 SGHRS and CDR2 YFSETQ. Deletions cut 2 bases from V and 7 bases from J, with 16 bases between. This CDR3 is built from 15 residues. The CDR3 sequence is CASSFEGDSANEQFF. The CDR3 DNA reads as TGCGCCAGCAGCTTCGAAGGGGACTCGGCGAATGAGCAGTTCTTC.

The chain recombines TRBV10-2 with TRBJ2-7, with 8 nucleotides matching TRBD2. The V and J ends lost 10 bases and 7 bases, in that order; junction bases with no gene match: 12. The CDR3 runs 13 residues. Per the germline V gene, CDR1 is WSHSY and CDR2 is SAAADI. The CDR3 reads CAISGTELREQYV. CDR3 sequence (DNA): TGCGCCATTAGCGGGACTGAACTACGAGAGCAGTACGTC.

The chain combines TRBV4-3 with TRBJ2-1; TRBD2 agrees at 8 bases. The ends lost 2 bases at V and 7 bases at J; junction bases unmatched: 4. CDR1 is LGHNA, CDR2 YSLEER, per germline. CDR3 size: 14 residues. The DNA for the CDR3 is TGCGCCAGCAGCCAACTCGGCGGGAGGAATGAGCAGTTCTTC. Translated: CASSQLGGRNEQFF.

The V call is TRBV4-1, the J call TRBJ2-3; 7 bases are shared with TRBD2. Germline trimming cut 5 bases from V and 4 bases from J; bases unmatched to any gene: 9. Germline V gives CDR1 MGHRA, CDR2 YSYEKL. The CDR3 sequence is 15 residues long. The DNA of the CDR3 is TGCGCCAGCAGCTCCCGGGCGGGGGACGCAGATACGCAGTATTTT. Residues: CASSSRAGDADTQYF.

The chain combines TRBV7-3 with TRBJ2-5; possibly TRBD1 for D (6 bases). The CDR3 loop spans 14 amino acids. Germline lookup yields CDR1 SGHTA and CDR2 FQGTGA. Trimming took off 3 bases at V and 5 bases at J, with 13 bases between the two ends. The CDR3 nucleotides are TGTGCCAGCAGCTTTTTTGGGGGCGCCGAGACCCAGTACTTC. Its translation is CASSFFGGAETQYF.

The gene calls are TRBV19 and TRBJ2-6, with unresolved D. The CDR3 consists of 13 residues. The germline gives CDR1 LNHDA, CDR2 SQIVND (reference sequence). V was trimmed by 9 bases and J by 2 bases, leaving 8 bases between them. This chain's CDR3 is CASARAGANVLTF. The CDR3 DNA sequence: TGTGCCAGCGCCCGGGCTGGGGCCAACGTCCTGACTTTC.

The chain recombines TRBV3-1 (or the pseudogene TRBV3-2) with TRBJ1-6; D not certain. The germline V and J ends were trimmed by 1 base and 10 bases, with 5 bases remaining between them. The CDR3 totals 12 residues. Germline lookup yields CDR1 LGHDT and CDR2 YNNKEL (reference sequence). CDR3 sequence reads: CASSQASSPLHF. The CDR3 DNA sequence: TGTGCCAGCAGCCAAGCATCATCACCCCTCCACTTT.

CDR3 amino acids: CATSVLGQGDQETQYF. The CDR3 DNA follows: TGTGCCACCAGTGTTTTAGGCCAGGGGGATCAAGAGACCCAGTACTTC. The gene calls are TRBV24-1 and TRBJ2-5, with 7 bases matching TRBD1. The V segment lost 5 bases and the J segment 2 bases; nucleotides outside the gene matches: 10. This CDR3 spans 16 amino acids. Germline-derived CDR1 and CDR2 are KGHDR and SFDVKD.

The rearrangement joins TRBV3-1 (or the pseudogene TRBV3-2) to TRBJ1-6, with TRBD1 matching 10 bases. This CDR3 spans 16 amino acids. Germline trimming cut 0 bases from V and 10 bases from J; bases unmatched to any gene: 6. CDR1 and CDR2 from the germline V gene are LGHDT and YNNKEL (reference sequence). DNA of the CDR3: TGTGCCAGCAGCCAAGAGTGGACAGGGGGGAACTCACCCCTCCACTTT. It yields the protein CASSQEWTGGNSPLHF.